This passage covers 18 T cell receptor beta chains from one sample sequenced in a study of T cell responses to AZD1222 COVID-19 vaccine. Clones were read by immunoSEQ multiplex PCR, and TCRdb kept only the in-frame ones, dropping some. The sample includes over 45,000 clones, 89% of them seen just once. The material sequenced was peripheral blood, taken 28 days after the second AZD1222 dose. The receptors here all came from an adult who received the AZD1222 COVID-19 vaccine.

The V and J genes are TRBV7-9 and TRBJ1-1; TRBD1 matches 7 bases. The CDR3 totals 15 residues. The J segment lost 1 base and the V segment lost 4 bases, leaving 6 bases of the junction unmatched. CDR1 SEHNR and CDR2 FQNEAQ come from the germline V gene (reference sequence). In nucleotides, the CDR3 is TGTGCCAGCAGCTCTAGACAGGGCCCGAACACTGAAGCTTTCTTT. Its translation: CASSSRQGPNTEAFF.

The chain has TRBV11-2 and TRBJ1-2; D gene uncertain. The V gene's germline CDR1 is SGHAT and CDR2 FQNNGV. The V end was cut by 3 bases, the J end by 1 base, with 0 bases between. CDR3 length equals 11 residues. The CDR3 loop reads CASSFNYGYTF. CDR3 nucleotides: TGTGCCAGCAGCTTTAACTATGGCTACACCTTC.

This chain links TRBV7-9 with TRBJ2-1, with D possibly called TRBD1 or TRBD2 (5 bases each). The ends were cut back, 5 bases at V and 4 bases at J, with 24 bases in the middle. Germline CDR1 reads SEHNR; CDR2 reads FQNEAQ (reference sequence). There are 18 residues in the CDR3. CDR3 bases: TGTGCCAGCAGCGACCCCTGGCGGGCCACAGGAGCTTACAATGAGCAGTTCTTC. This sequence encodes CASSDPWRATGAYNEQFF.

This chain joins TRBV28 and TRBJ2-7; 8 bases match TRBD1. The CDR3 length is 14 residues. From germline, CDR1 is MDHEN and CDR2 SYDVKM. The junction had 4 bases not matched to a gene; V was cut back by 4 bases and J by 2 bases. Here the CDR3 reads CASSSTGATYEQYF. CDR3 nucleotides: TGTGCCAGCAGTTCGACAGGGGCCACCTACGAGCAGTACTTC.

V and J are TRBV9 and TRBJ2-3; 12 nucleotides match TRBD2. Germline lookup yields CDR1 SGDLS and CDR2 YYNGEE. Trimming at V came to 4 bases and at J to 5 bases, leaving 8 bases not matched to a gene. The CDR3 runs to 16 residues. CDR3 nucleotide sequence: TGTGCCAGCAGCCCTCAGACTAGCGGGAGTATAGATACGCAGTATTTT. Translation: CASSPQTSGSIDTQYF.

The V call is TRBV9, the J call TRBJ2-3; D gene unclear. Germline V gives CDR1 SGDLS, CDR2 YYNGEE. Deletions cut 0 bases from V and 0 bases from J, with 5 bases between. The CDR3 spans 14 residues. The CDR3 DNA is TGTGCCAGCAGCGTAGGTCGGAGCACAGATACGCAGTATTTT. Amino acid sequence: CASSVGRSTDTQYF.

This clone was detected once. The chain carries TRBV19 and TRBJ2-2, with TRBD2 matching 7 bases. Unmatched junction bases numbered 0, after V lost 5 bases and J lost 0 bases. The CDR3 sequence is 14 residues long. Germline-derived CDR1 and CDR2 are LNHDA and SQIVND (reference sequence). The CDR3 DNA sequence: TGTGCCAGTAGTCTAGCGGCGAACACCGGGGAGCTGTTTTTT. This sequence encodes CASSLAANTGELFF. Full variable domain (missing parts from reference TRBV19 and TRBJ2-2): DGGITQSPKYLFRKEGQNVTLSCEQNLNHDAMYWYRQDPGQGLRLIYYSQIVNDFQKGDIAEGYSVSREKKESFPLTVTSAQKNPTAFYLCASSLAANTGELFFGEGSRLTVL.

The V call is TRBV4-1, the J call TRBJ1-2, with a tentative D call TRBD1 (5 bases). Germline CDR1 and CDR2: MGHRA and YSYEKL. Deletions cut 1 base from V and 1 base from J, with 10 bases between. This CDR3 has 15 residues. CDR3 in amino acids: CASSQAVTDNYGYTF. The CDR3 DNA is TGCGCCAGCAGCCAAGCCGTGACAGATAACTATGGCTACACCTTC.

V gene TRBV6-6 combines with J gene TRBJ2-7; 8 nucleotides match TRBD1. Germline values: CDR1 MNHNY, CDR2 SVGAGI (reference sequence). The V gene end was trimmed by 5 bases and the J gene end by 5 bases; junction bases not matched to a gene: 2. This CDR3 spans 12 amino acids. DNA for the CDR3: TGTGCCAGCAGTATGACAGGGGACGAGCAGTACTTC. The encoded protein is CASSMTGDEQYF.

The chain carries TRBV28 and TRBJ1-1; tentative D call: TRBD1 (5 bases). Germline V lookup: CDR1 MDHEN, CDR2 SYDVKM. This CDR3 has 11 residues. V lost 4 bases to trimming and J lost 11 bases, with 11 bases between them. The CDR3 sequence: CASSYQGRAFF. The CDR3 region has the DNA TGTGCCAGCAGTTATCAGGGTAGGGCTTTCTTT. The variable domain in full, with the rest retrieved from reference TRBV28 and TRBJ1-1, is DVKVTQSSRYLVKRTGEKVFLECVQDMDHENMFWYRQDPGLGLRLIYFSYDVKMKEKGDIPEGYSVSREKKERFSLILESASTNQTSMYLCASSYQGRAFFGQGTRLTVV.

The gene calls are TRBV30 and TRBJ1-6; 10 bases line up with TRBD1. The V and J ends lost 4 bases and 10 bases, in that order; junction bases with no gene match: 7. In germline, CDR1 is GTSNPN, CDR2 SVGIG (reference sequence). This CDR3 contains 14 residues. DNA for the CDR3: TGTGCCTGGACCTGGGACAGGGGTAAATCACCCCTCCACTTT. Protein sequence: CAWTWDRGKSPLHF.

The genes are TRBV3-1 (or the pseudogene TRBV3-2) and TRBJ2-7; D is tentatively TRBD1 or TRBD2 (5 bases each). The germline V and J ends were trimmed by 6 bases and 0 bases, with 18 bases remaining between them. CDR3 length: 16 residues. CDR1 and CDR2 (germline): LGHDT, YNNKEL (reference sequence). DNA of the CDR3: TGTGCCAGCAGTCCTACACGGACACTAGGCTCCTACGAGCAGTACTTC. Its protein product is CASSPTRTLGSYEQYF.

CDR3 in amino acids: CASSTWGASGANVLTF. CDR3 in DNA: TGTGCCAGCAGCACCTGGGGGGCCTCTGGGGCCAACGTCCTGACTTTC. This rearrangement joins TRBV9 to TRBJ2-6, with D perhaps matching TRBD1 or TRBD2 (6 bases each). V was trimmed by 4 bases and J by 0 bases, leaving 11 bases between them. The CDR3 contains 16 residues. The germline V gene encodes CDR1 SGDLS and CDR2 YYNGEE. The full variable domain, its missing parts supplied by reference TRBV9 and TRBJ2-6, is DSGVTQTPKHLITATGQRVTLRCSPRSGDLSVYWYQQSLDQGLQFLIQYYNGEERAKGNILERFSAQQFPDLHSELNLSSLELGDSALYFCASSTWGASGANVLTFGAGSRLTVL.

This clone was recorded a few times. The genes are TRBV6-5 and TRBJ1-2; TRBD1 is a possible D gene (6 bases). V lost 0 bases and J 0 bases, leaving 11 bases between the germline ends. CDR3 size: 16 residues. The germline V gene encodes CDR1 MNHEY and CDR2 SVGAGI. This chain's CDR3 is CASSYSLRTANYGYTF. CDR3 nucleotide sequence: TGTGCCAGCAGTTACTCCCTCCGGACAGCTAACTATGGCTACACCTTC.

For the CDR3, the DNA is TGCAGTGCTAGTGGGGGAACGGATAGCAATCAGCCCCAGCATTTT. Its translation is CSASGGTDSNQPQHF. The rearrangement uses TRBV20-1 and TRBJ1-5, with D maybe TRBD1 (5 bases). Trimming cost V 3 bases and J 0 bases, with 12 bases left between them. Germline-derived CDR1 and CDR2 are DFQATT and SNEGSKA (reference sequence). The CDR3 totals 15 residues.

The rearrangement uses TRBV7-3 and TRBJ2-2, with 11 bases matching TRBD2. Germline CDR1 SGHTA, CDR2 FQGTGA. The CDR3 sequence is 17 residues long. After removal of 5 bases from V and 3 bases from J, the junction contained 8 bases not matched to a gene. CDR3 DNA sequence: TGTGCCAGCAGCCGACCCCTAGCGGGAGGTCACACCGGGGAGCTGTTTTTT. The encoded protein is CASSRPLAGGHTGELFF.

This rearrangement joins TRBV24-1 to TRBJ1-4, with D possibly being TRBD1 (5 bases). Germline V CDR1 and CDR2: KGHDR, SFDVKD. V lost 3 bases and J 7 bases, leaving 11 bases between the germline ends. CDR3 length: 14 residues. CDR3 bases: TGTGCCACCAGTGATAGCAGGGTTCGTGAAAAACTGTTTTTT. Translation gives CATSDSRVREKLFF.

The genes are TRBV7-2 and TRBJ2-7; D is perhaps TRBD2 (5 bases). V lost 2 bases and J 4 bases, leaving 9 bases between the germline ends. Germline V gives CDR1 SGHTA, CDR2 FQGNSA. The CDR3 is 13 residues long. Here the CDR3 reads CASSLNLAYEQYF. The CDR3, as DNA: TGTGCCAGCAGCTTAAATCTAGCTTACGAGCAGTACTTC.